One sample yielded the 3 T cell receptor beta chains listed below, sequenced in a study of monozygotic twins with cystic fibrosis. Method: immunoSEQ multiplex PCR; TCRdb's copy keeps in-frame clones and lacks some. The table shows more than 30,000 clones, with 96% occurring only once. Sequencing used blood. These receptors came from a girl aged 2-15 years with cystic fibrosis.

The chain is built from TRBV7-9 and TRBJ1-1; D call uncertain. The germline V gene encodes CDR1 SEHNR and CDR2 FQNEAQ (reference sequence). CDR3 length equals 13 residues. Trimming pared 1 base from V and 1 base from J, leaving 4 bases between. CDR3 in DNA: TGTGCCAGCAGCTTAGGTGAGAACACTGAAGCTTTCTTT. Translation gives CASSLGENTEAFF.

The CDR3 protein is CASSLETGPSGELFF. CDR3 bases: TGCGCCAGCAGCTTGGAGACAGGGCCCAGTGGGGAGCTGTTTTTT. This chain connects TRBV5-1 to TRBJ2-2; 7 bases are a match to TRBD1. The ends lost 0 bases at V and 8 bases at J; junction bases unmatched: 7. CDR3 length: 15 residues. From germline, CDR1 is SGHRS and CDR2 YFSETQ.

CDR3 DNA: TGTGCCAGCAGGCCCGGACGGGATATTCAGCCCCAGCATTTT. Its protein product is CASRPGRDIQPQHF. The chain recombines TRBV6-6 with TRBJ1-5, with D unresolved. CDR3 size: 14 residues. Germline V gives CDR1 MNHNY, CDR2 SVGAGI (reference sequence). Trimming stripped 6 bases from V and 6 bases from J, with 15 bases between.